The 2 T cell receptor beta chains reported below all come from one sample, sequenced in a study of blood T cells in healthy people across ages. Primed by a sample-barcoded 5' primer and a J-beta primer mix, a second PCR proceeded for about 7 to 11 cycles. TCRdb fed the 5' RACE reads into MiXCR, producing one record per CDR3 protein. The data show about 1.8 million distinct CDR3 sequences, with about 50% seen just once and around 2.1% held by the top ten. The sequenced sample was blood. The receptors were sampled from a woman in her thirties or forties in good health.

This clonotype has just a few counts. Germline and junction disagree at one end, which may indicate a read error. V is TRBV6-5 and J is TRBJ2-5; TRBD1 is a possible D gene (6 bases). The J call may be faulty, since TRBJ2-7 better matches the DNA end. The CDR3 has 14 residues. The V gene's germline CDR1 is MNHEY and CDR2 SVGAGI. The CDR3, as DNA: TGTGCCAGTAGTTCAGTTACAGGGTCGTACGAGCAGTACTTC. Amino acid sequence: CASSSVTGSYEQYF.

This clonotype was picked up a small number of times. The chain recombines TRBV28 with TRBJ2-3; no reliable D call. The CDR3 totals 10 residues. V lost 8 bases and J lost 5, with 5 bases in between. CDR1 and CDR2 (germline): MDHEN, SYDVKM. CDR3 coding DNA: TGTGCCAGCTTTGGAGATACGCAGTATTTT. Translating gives CASFGDTQYF.